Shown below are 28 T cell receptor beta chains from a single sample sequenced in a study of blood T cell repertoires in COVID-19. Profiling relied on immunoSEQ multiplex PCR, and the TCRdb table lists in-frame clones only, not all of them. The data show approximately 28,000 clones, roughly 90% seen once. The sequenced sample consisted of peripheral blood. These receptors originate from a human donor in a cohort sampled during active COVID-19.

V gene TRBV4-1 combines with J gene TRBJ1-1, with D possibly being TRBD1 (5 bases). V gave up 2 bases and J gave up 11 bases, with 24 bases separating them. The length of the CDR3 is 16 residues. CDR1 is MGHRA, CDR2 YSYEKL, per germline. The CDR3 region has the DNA TGCGCCAGCAGCCAATTTGGGACTTACCGATCGTCAGACGCTTTCTTT. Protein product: CASSQFGTYRSSDAFF.

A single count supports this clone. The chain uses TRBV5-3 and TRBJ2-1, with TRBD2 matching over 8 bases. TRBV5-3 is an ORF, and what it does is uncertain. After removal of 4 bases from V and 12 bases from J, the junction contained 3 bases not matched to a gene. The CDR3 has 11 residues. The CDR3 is CARSPGGVQFF. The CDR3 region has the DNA TGTGCCAGAAGCCCGGGGGGGGTGCAGTTCTTC.

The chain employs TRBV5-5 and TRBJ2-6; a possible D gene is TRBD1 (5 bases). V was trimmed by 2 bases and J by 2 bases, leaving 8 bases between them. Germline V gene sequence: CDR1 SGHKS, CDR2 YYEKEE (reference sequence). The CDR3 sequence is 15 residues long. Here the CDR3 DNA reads TGTGCCAGCAGCTTCGTAGGGGCTGGGGCCAACGTCCTGACTTTC. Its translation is CASSFVGAGANVLTF. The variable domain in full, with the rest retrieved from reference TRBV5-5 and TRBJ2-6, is DAGVTQSPTHLIKTRGQQVTLRCSPISGHKSVSWYQQVLGQGPQFIFQYYEKEERGRGNFPDRFSARQFPNYSSELNVNALLLGDSALYLCASSFVGAGANVLTFGAGSRLTVL.

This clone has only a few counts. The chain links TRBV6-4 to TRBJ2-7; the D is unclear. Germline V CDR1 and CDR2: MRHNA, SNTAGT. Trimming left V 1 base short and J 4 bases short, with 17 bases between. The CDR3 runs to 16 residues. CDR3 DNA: TGTGCCAGCAGTGACTTGAGTGCCGAAACCGTGTACGAGCAGTACTTC. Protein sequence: CASSDLSAETVYEQYF.

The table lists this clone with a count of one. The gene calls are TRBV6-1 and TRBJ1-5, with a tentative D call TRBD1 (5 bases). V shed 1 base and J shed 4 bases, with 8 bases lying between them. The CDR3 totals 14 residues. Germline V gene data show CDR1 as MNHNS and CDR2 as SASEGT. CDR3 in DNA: TGTGCCAGCAGTGAAGGCAGGGCGAATCAGCCCCAGCATTTT. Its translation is CASSEGRANQPQHF.

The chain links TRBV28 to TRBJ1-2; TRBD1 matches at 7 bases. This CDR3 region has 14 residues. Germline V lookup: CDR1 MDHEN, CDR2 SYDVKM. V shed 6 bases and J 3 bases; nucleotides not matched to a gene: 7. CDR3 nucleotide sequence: TGTGCCAGCAGCTCGGGACAGATGTACTATGGCTACACCTTC. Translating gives CASSSGQMYYGYTF.

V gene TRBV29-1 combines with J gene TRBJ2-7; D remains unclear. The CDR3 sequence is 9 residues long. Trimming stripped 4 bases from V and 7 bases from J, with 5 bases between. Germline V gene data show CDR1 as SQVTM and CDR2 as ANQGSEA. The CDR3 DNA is TGCAGCGTTGCGCGAGAGCAGTACGTC. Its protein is CSVAREQYV.

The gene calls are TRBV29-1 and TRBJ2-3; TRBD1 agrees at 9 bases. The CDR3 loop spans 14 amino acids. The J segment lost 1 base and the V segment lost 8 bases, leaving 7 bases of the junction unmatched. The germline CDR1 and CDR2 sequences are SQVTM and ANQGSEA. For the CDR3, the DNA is TGCAGCTCCCGGACAGGGGATCGCACAGATACGCAGTATTTT. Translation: CSSRTGDRTDTQYF.

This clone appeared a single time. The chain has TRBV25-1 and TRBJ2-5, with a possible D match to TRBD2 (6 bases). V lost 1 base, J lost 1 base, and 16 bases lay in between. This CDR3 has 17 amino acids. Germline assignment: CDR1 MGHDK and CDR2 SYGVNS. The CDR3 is CASSEFFGRQGQETQYF. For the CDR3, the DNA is TGTGCCAGCAGTGAATTCTTTGGGAGGCAGGGCCAAGAGACCCAGTACTTC.

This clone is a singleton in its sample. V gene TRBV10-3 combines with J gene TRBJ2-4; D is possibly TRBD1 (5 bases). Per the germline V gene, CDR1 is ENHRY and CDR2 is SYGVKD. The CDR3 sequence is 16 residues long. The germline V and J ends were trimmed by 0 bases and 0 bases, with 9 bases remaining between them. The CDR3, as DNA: TGTGCCATCAGTGAGTCGGTGCAGGGAGCCAAAAACATTCAGTACTTC. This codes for CAISESVQGAKNIQYF.

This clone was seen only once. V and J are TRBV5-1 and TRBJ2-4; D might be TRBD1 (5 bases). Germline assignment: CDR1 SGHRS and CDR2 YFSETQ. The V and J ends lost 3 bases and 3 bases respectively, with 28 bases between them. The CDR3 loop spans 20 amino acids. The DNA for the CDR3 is TGCGCCAGCAGCTGGACGTACCAGGGTACCCAAAGATCAGGCAAAAACATTCAGTACTTC. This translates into CASSWTYQGTQRSGKNIQYF.

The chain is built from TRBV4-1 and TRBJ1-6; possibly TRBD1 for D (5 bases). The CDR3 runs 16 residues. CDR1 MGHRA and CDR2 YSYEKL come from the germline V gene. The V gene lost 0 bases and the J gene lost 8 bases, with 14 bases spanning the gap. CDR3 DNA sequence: TGCGCCAGCAGCCAAGAGGCAGGGCAAGGACATTCACCCCTCCACTTT. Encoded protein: CASSQEAGQGHSPLHF.

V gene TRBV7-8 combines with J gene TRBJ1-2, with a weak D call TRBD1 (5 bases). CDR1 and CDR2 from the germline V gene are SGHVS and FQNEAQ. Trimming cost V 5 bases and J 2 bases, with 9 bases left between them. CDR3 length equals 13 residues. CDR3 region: CASSPTVNYGYTF. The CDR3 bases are TGTGCCAGCAGCCCGACAGTCAACTATGGCTACACCTTC.

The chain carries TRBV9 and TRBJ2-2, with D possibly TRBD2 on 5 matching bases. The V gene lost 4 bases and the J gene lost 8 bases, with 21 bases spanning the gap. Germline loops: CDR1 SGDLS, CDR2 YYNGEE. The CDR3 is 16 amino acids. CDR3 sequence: CASSPTRAGPRGELFF. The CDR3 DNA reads TGTGCCAGCAGCCCCACGCGGGCAGGCCCGCGGGGGGAGCTGTTTTTT.

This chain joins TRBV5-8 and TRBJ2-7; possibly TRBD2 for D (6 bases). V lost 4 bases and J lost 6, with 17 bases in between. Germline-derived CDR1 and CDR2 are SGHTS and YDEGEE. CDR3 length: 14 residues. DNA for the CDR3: TGTGCCAGCAGCGCTAGCGCGAACCTCCCCGAGCAGTACGTC. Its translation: CASSASANLPEQYV.

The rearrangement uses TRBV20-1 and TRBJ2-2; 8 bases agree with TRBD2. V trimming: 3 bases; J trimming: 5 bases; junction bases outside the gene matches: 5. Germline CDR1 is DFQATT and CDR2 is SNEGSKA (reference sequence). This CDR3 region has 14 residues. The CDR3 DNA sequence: TGCAGTGCTAGTGCGGGGGGTAGAACCGGGGAGCTGTTTTTT. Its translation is CSASAGGRTGELFF.

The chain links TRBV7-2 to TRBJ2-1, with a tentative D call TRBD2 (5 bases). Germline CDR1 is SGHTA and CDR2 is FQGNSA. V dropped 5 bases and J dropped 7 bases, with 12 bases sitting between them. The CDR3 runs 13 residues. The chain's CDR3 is CASSPRGRNEQFF. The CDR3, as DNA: TGTGCCAGCAGCCCGCGAGGGAGAAATGAGCAGTTCTTC.

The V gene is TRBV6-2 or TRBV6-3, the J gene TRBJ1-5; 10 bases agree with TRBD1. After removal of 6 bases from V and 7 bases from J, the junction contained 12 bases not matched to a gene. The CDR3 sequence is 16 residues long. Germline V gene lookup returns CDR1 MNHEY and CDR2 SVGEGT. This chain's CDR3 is CASSQPDRGFMQPQHF. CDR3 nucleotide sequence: TGTGCCAGCAGCCAACCGGACAGGGGGTTCATGCAGCCCCAGCATTTT.

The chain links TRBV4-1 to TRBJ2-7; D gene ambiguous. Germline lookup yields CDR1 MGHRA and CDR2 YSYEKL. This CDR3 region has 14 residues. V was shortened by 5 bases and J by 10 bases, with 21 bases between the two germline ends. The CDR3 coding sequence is TGCGCCAGCAGCTCTCGAGAGAAACAACAGAGCCAGTACTTC. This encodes CASSSREKQQSQYF.

The chain's CDR3 is CASSQDRGLYYGYTF. The CDR3 DNA reads as TGTGCCAGCAGTCAAGACAGGGGGCTATACTATGGCTACACCTTC. The rearrangement uses TRBV5-5 and TRBJ1-2; 10 nucleotides match TRBD1. The CDR3 runs 15 residues. The V and J ends lost 5 bases and 3 bases, in that order; junction bases with no gene match: 7. CDR1 and CDR2 from the germline V gene are SGHKS and YYEKEE (reference sequence). Full variable domain (missing parts from reference TRBV5-5 and TRBJ1-2): DAGVTQSPTHLIKTRGQQVTLRCSPISGHKSVSWYQQVLGQGPQFIFQYYEKEERGRGNFPDRFSARQFPNYSSELNVNALLLGDSALYLCASSQDRGLYYGYTFGSGTRLTVV.

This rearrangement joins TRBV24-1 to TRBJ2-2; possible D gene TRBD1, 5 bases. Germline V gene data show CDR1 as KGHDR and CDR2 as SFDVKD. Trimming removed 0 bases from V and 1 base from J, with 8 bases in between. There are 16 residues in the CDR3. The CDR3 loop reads CATSDLAGMNTGELFF. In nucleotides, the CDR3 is TGTGCCACCAGTGATTTGGCAGGGATGAACACCGGGGAGCTGTTTTTT.

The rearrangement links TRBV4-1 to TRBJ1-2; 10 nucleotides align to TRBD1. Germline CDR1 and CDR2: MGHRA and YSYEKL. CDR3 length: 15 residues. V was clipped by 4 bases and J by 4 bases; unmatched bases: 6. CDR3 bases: TGCGCCAGCAGCCGGAGGGACAGGGGCGGCTATGGCTACACCTTC. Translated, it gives CASSRRDRGGYGYTF.

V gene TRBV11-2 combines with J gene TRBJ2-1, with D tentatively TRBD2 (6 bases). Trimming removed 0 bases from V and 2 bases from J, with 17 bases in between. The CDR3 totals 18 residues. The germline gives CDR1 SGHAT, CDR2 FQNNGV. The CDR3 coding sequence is TGTGCCAGCAGCTTAGAGGGTTCGGGGAGGAGGGCCTACAATGAGCAGTTCTTC. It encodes CASSLEGSGRRAYNEQFF.

DNA of the CDR3: TGTGCCAGCAGCTTATTCACCTCCCGGGACAATACCTACGAGCAGTACTTC. This sequence encodes CASSLFTSRDNTYEQYF. The chain is built from TRBV7-8 and TRBJ2-5; possible D gene TRBD1, 6 bases. The J call may be incorrect, as the DNA end agrees better with TRBJ2-7. In germline, CDR1 is SGHVS, CDR2 FQNEAQ. The CDR3 has 17 residues.

The CDR3, as DNA: TGCGCCAGCAGCACGGGGACAGCCTCCTACGAGCAGTACTTC. The encoded protein is CASSTGTASYEQYF. The rearrangement joins TRBV5-1 to TRBJ2-7, with 7 nucleotides matching TRBD1. CDR1 SGHRS and CDR2 YFSETQ come from the germline V gene. V was clipped by 4 bases and J by 0 bases; unmatched bases: 4. The CDR3 covers 14 residues.

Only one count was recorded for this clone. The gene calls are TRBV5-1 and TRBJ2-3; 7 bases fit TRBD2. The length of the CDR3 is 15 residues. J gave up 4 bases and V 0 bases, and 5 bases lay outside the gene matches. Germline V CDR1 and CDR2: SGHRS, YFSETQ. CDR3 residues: CASSLVGRGPDTQYF. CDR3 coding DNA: TGCGCCAGCAGCTTGGTAGGGAGGGGACCAGATACGCAGTATTTT.

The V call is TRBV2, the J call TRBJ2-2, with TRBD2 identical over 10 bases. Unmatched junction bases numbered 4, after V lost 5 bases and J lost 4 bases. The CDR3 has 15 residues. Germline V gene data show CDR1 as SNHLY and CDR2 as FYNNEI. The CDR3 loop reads CASSSSGGFTGELFF. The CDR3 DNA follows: TGTGCCAGCAGTAGTAGCGGGGGGTTCACCGGGGAGCTGTTTTTT.

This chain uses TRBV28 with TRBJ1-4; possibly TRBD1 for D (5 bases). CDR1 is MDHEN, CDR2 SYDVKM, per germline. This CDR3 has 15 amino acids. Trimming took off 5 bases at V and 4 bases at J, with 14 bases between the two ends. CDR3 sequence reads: CASSLFWGVNEKLFF. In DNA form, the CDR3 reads TGTGCCAGCAGTCTGTTTTGGGGGGTTAATGAAAAACTGTTTTTT.